These T cell receptor beta chains were read from a single sample in a study of blood T cells in healthy people across ages. MiXCR, applied by TCRdb to the 5' RACE reads, yields one record per CDR3 protein. The sample contains nearly 800,000 distinct CDR3 sequences, just over 55% of which appear only once. The sample taken for sequencing was blood. All receptors come from a man aged 35 to 55 in good health. Each CDR3 is given with its conserved first and last residue. The D gene is left open where the match is weak. Not every row has a clone size; where given, it reads once, few, many or a size class.

J gene	clone size	D gene	V gene	CDR3 DNA	CDR3 protein
TRBJ1-1	-	-	TRBV6-1	TGTGCCAGCAGTGATGACGGACCTGAAGCTTTCTTT	CASSDDGPEAFF
TRBJ2-5	-	TRBD1	TRBV12-3/TRBV12-4	TGTGCCAGCAGTTCAGGACAGGCAGAGACCCAGTACTTC	CASSSGQAETQYF
TRBJ1-2	-	-	TRBV18	TGTGCCAGCTCAGTAGGGGCCATCGCGGATGGCTACACCTTC	CASSVGAIADGYTF
TRBJ2-3	-	TRBD2	TRBV5-1	TGCGCCAGCTCTTTGGGGAGAAAAGCGGGGAAGGTCACAGATACGCAGTATTTT	CASSLGRKAGKVTDTQYF
TRBJ2-7	few	-	TRBV5-1	TGCGCCAGCAGCTCCGGAGGGGGAGTATTGTACGAGCAGTACTTC	CASSSGGGVLYEQYF
TRBJ2-5	-	TRBD2	TRBV9	TGTGCCAGCAGCGAGGGACTAGCGGGGGTCCAAGAGACCCAGTACTTC	CASSEGLAGVQETQYF
TRBJ2-7	many	-	TRBV29-1	TGCAGCGTAACCCAGGCCTTTGGCTACGAGCAGTACTTC	CSVTQAFGYEQYF
TRBJ2-5	-	TRBD2	TRBV4-2	TGTGCCAGCAGCCAAGACGGGACTAGCGGGGCTCGGTTGGAGACCCAGTACTTC	CASSQDGTSGARLETQYF
TRBJ2-7	-	TRBD2	TRBV28	TGTGCCAGCAGTTTGGCGGGGGAAGTCTACGAGCAGTACTTC	CASSLAGEVYEQYF
TRBJ2-7	few	TRBD2	TRBV29-1	TGCAGCGTTACATCACGGGGCACTAGCGGCAACTACGAGCAGTACTTC	CSVTSRGTSGNYEQYF
TRBJ1-2	-	-	TRBV27	TGTGCCAGCAGTCCCCGGGACACCACTAACTATGGCTACACCTTC	CASSPRDTTNYGYTF
TRBJ2-1	-	-	TRBV29-1	TGCAGCGTTGAGCACAGACGGAGCTCCTACAATGAGCAGTTCTTC	CSVEHRRSSYNEQFF
TRBJ1-5	-	-	TRBV20-1	TGCAGTGCTCCTAGGGCAGGGCACAGCAATCAGCCCCAGCATTTT	CSAPRAGHSNQPQHF
TRBJ2-5	-	-	TRBV9	TGTGTCAGCAACGAGGGCGGACTCCAAGAGACCCAGTACTTC	CVSNEGGLQETQYF
TRBJ1-5	once	-	TRBV6-6	TGTGCCAGCAGTTCAGGTAATCGGGGGATAGATCAGCCCCAGCATTTT	CASSSGNRGIDQPQHF
TRBJ1-2	-	-	TRBV29-1	TGCAGCGTCGGGAATGCTAACTATGGCTACACCTTC	CSVGNANYGYTF
TRBJ2-7	few	-	TRBV29-1	TGCAGCGTTGGAGCGGAATACTCCTACGAGCAGTACTTC	CSVGAEYSYEQYF
TRBJ2-1	-	-	TRBV7-9	TGTGCCAGCACCCAAGTGAATGGCTACAATGAGCAGTTCTTC	CASTQVNGYNEQFF
TRBJ1-2	-	-	TRBV29-1	TGCAGCGTTGCGAGGGTTCAGGCCGACACTAGTTATGGCTACACCTTC	CSVARVQADTSYGYTF
TRBJ2-3	-	TRBD1	TRBV5-1	TGCGCCAGCAGCTCGTCCGGGACAGGGGTAGGAGATACGCAGTATTTT	CASSSSGTGVGDTQYF
TRBJ2-5	-	-	TRBV6-5	TGTCCCTACTACCCCACAGACAGATCCAATGAGCAGTACTTC	CPYYPTDRSNEQYF
TRBJ2-5	-	-	TRBV3-1	TGTGCCAGCAGTCACCGTTCTGTGGGTCAAGAGACCCAGTACTTC	CASSHRSVGQETQYF
TRBJ2-7	-	TRBD2	TRBV4-1	TGCGCCAGCAGCCTCCATCTAGCGGGGGACCTCTACGAGCAGTACTTC	CASSLHLAGDLYEQYF
TRBJ2-7	few	-	TRBV20-1	TGCAGTGCTAGACTCAGAGGGGGAACTTACGAGCAGTACTTC	CSARLRGGTYEQYF
TRBJ1-6	-	-	TRBV7-2	TGTGCCAGCAGCTTATTCGGGGGCAAGAATAATTCACCCCTCCACTTT	CASSLFGGKNNSPLHF
TRBJ1-5	-	-	TRBV20-1	TGCAGTGCTAGGGGGTGGGACAATCAGCCCCAGCATTTT	CSARGWDNQPQHF
TRBJ2-3	few	-	TRBV6-5	TGTGCCAGCAGTTACTCCACAAACACAGATACGCAGTATTTT	CASSYSTNTDTQYF
TRBJ2-5	-	-	TRBV20-1	TGCAGTGCTAGACGGCCCGGGGGCCACGAGACCCAGTACTTC	CSARRPGGHETQYF
TRBJ1-2	-	-	TRBV30	TGTGCCTGGACTCCGGGGGGGAGCGGCTACACCTTC	CAWTPGGSGYTF
TRBJ1-1	-	-	TRBV5-1	TGCGCCAGCAGCGAAGGACAGCCGAACACTGAAGCTTTCTTT	CASSEGQPNTEAFF
TRBJ2-2	few	-	TRBV6-2/TRBV6-3	TGTGCCAGCAGTTACTCATTTGAAACGCCCCGGGAGCTGTTTTTT	CASSYSFETPRELFF
TRBJ2-1	-	-	TRBV7-8	TGTGCCAGCAGCCCCCGATTTAAGGAGTACAATGAGCAGTTCTTC	CASSPRFKEYNEQFF
TRBJ1-4	-	-	TRBV12-3/TRBV12-4	TGTGCCAGCAGTTTTGGACACCCTGAAAAACTGTTTTTT	CASSFGHPEKLFF
TRBJ1-1	-	-	TRBV28	-	CASTARGEQFFGARDTEAFF
TRBJ1-4	-	-	TRBV7-2	TGTGCCAGCAGCTACGGGGGAAGGGGAGGTGAAAAACTGTTTTTT	CASSYGGRGGEKLFF
TRBJ2-3	-	-	TRBV13	TGTGCCAGCAGCTTAGAAACAGGGTACGGAGTCACAGATACGCAGTATTTT	CASSLETGYGVTDTQYF
TRBJ1-4	-	-	TRBV4-1	TGCGCCAGCAGCCAAGATGAACGGACTTGGCAAAAACTGTTTTTT	CASSQDERTWQKLFF
TRBJ1-6	once	TRBD1	TRBV12-3/TRBV12-4	TGTGCCAGCAGTTCCCCAACAGGACAGGGGGCTCTTCTCCTCCACTTT	CASSSPTGQGALLLHF
TRBJ1-6	-	TRBD1	TRBV12-3/TRBV12-4	TGTGCCAGCAGCTTAGCCGGACAGGGCTATTCACCCCTCCACTTT	CASSLAGQGYSPLHF
TRBJ2-3	-	TRBD2	TRBV3-1	TGTGCCAGCAGCCAGCGTAGCGGGGTCACAGATACGCAGTATTTT	CASSQRSGVTDTQYF
TRBJ2-3	-	-	TRBV9	TGTGCCAGCAGCAAACAGCGAGGTACGCAGTATTTT	CASSKQRGTQYF
TRBJ1-4	-	TRBD1	TRBV7-9	TGTGCCAGCAGGACCACAGGGGCTAATGAAAAACTGTTTTTT	CASRTTGANEKLFF
TRBJ2-7	once	-	TRBV6-6	TGTGCCAGCAGTCATTTAGCGGAAACCTACGAGCAGTACTTC	CASSHLAETYEQYF
TRBJ2-2	-	TRBD2	TRBV5-1	TGCGCCAGCAGCGTGGGACTAGCGGGGGTTTCCACCGGGGAGCTGTTTTTT	CASSVGLAGVSTGELFF
TRBJ2-3	-	TRBD2	TRBV7-6	TGTGCCAGCAGCTTAAAGGGCGGGAGAGGTGATACGCAGTATTTT	CASSLKGGRGDTQYF
TRBJ2-1	-	TRBD2	TRBV7-2	TGTGCCAGCAGCACCGGGTGGGGGGGCTACAATGAGCAGTTCTTC	CASSTGWGGYNEQFF
TRBJ2-1	-	-	TRBV7-2	TGTGCCAGCAGCTTAGCGGCGGGGAGCCACAATGAGCAGTTCTTC	CASSLAAGSHNEQFF
TRBJ2-1	-	-	TRBV28	TGTGCCAGCAGTGTCGGGAGTGGCAATGAGCAGTTCTTC	CASSVGSGNEQFF
TRBJ2-3	-	TRBD2	TRBV20-1	TGCAGTGGAACTAGCGGGGGGGCCTGGACAGATACGCAGTATTTT	CSGTSGGAWTDTQYF
TRBJ2-5	few	TRBD2	TRBV6-4	TGTGCCAGCAGTGAGGATGGGGGGGTCAATGAGCAGTACTTC	CASSEDGGVNEQYF
TRBJ2-7	few	TRBD1	TRBV29-1	TGCAGCTCCCGACAGGGGTTCGACGAGCAGTACTTC	CSSRQGFDEQYF
TRBJ2-3	few	TRBD2	TRBV7-2	TGTGCCAGCAGCTCGACTAGCGGGAGGAACACAGATACGCAGTATTTT	CASSSTSGRNTDTQYF
TRBJ1-1	-	-	TRBV10-3	TGTGCCATCAGGCCTGCGGGGGAGGAAGCTTTCTTT	CAIRPAGEEAFF